The clone carrying this T cell receptor beta chain has just one count. What it binds is unknown. Sequenced by immunoSEQ multiplex PCR; TCRdb stores in-frame clones only, minus some. Of some 120,000 clones in the sample, 89% were seen once. This sample was included in a study of cytomegalovirus exposure and HLA in healthy donors. Study outcomes and limitations: Accounts indicate the classifier identified cytomegalovirus status with strong specificity and sensitivity. Among the CMV-associated chains, a few were confirmed in vitro as specific for CMV antigens. Most TCRs appeared rarely, but some public TCRs recurred in many donors. The study labeled 150 or so TCR beta chains cytomegalovirus-associated.

V lost 4 bases, J lost 4 bases, and 14 bases lay in between. CDR1 is MDHEN and CDR2 is SYDVKM in the germline V gene. CDR3 length equals 15 residues. The V and J genes are TRBV28 and TRBJ1-3, with D uncertain. The sample comprised PBMCs. This receptor was taken from a woman under 30 in good health and CMV-seronegative. The CDR3 sequence: CASSYSFPGGNTIYF. CDR3 sequence (DNA): TGTGCCAGCAGTTACAGCTTTCCGGGGGGAAACACCATATATTTT.